Listed below are T cell receptor beta chains from one sample, sequenced in a study of cytomegalovirus exposure and HLA in healthy donors. Here immunoSEQ multiplex PCR was the method, and the copy in TCRdb shows in-frame clones only, minus some. The data show fewer than 85,000 clones, about two thirds seen once. The sample taken for sequencing was PBMCs. The source is a middle-aged woman in good health and CMV-seropositive. CDR3s include the opening cysteine and the closing phenylalanine or tryptophan. D genes are given only for firm matches. Clone size is not always given. Where it is, it says once, few, many or a class for expanded clones.

j_call d_call clone_size v_call cdr3_aa cdr3_nt
TRBJ1-2 . . TRBV12-5 CASGPTRGNDGYTF TGTGCTAGTGGTCCTACAAGGGGGAATGATGGCTACACCTTC
TRBJ1-1 TRBD1 . TRBV5-6 CASSLKDRVIFRAFF TGTGCCAGCAGCTTAAAAGACAGGGTAATTTTTCGAGCTTTCTTT
TRBJ1-1 . . TRBV7-8 CASSRRGGITEAFF TGTGCCAGCAGCCGCCGGGGGGGAATCACTGAAGCTTTCTTT
TRBJ2-5 TRBD2 . TRBV7-6 CASSLVGASGGVQETQYF TGTGCCAGCAGCTTAGTGGGGGCTAGCGGGGGGGTCCAAGAGACCCAGTACTTC
TRBJ1-1 . . TRBV13 CASSLEGLSNTEAFF TGTGCCAGCAGCTTAGAAGGACTCTCGAACACTGAAGCTTTCTTT
TRBJ2-2 . . TRBV15 CATSRGLGGELFF TGTGCCACCAGCAGAGGCCTCGGCGGGGAGCTGTTTTTT
TRBJ2-5 . . TRBV11-3 CASSLDSQETQYF TGTGCCAGCAGCTTGGACAGCCAAGAGACCCAGTACTTC
TRBJ1-2 TRBD1 once TRBV6-5 CASSLQGAGYGYTF TGTGCCAGCAGTTTACAGGGGGCGGGCTATGGCTACACCTTC
TRBJ2-2 TRBD2 . TRBV10-1 CASSPHRLAGGTGELFF TGCGCCAGCAGCCCCCATCGACTAGCGGGGGGCACCGGGGAGCTGTTTTTT
TRBJ1-1 . . TRBV23-1 CASSQRQTGMNTEAFF TGCGCCAGCAGTCAAAGACAAACAGGCATGAACACTGAAGCTTTCTTT
TRBJ2-7 . . TRBV15 CATSSWGHGSSYEQYF TGTGCCACCAGCAGTTGGGGCCATGGCAGCTCCTACGAGCAGTACTTC
TRBJ1-2 . . TRBV15 CATSRDRVEGGYTF TGTGCCACCAGCAGAGATCGAGTCGAGGGTGGCTACACCTTC
TRBJ1-1 TRBD1 . TRBV13 CASSLPRGQAFF TGTGCCAGCAGCTTACCCAGGGGGCAAGCTTTCTTT
TRBJ1-2 . . TRBV19 CASRAPGYGYTF TGTGCCAGCCGCGCCCCGGGCTATGGCTACACCTTC
TRBJ1-5 . . TRBV19 CARSMGGPQHF TGTGCCCGTAGTATGGGGGGGCCCCAGCATTTT
TRBJ1-2 TRBD1 . TRBV4-2 CASSQSPGQKYGYTF TGTGCCAGCAGCCAATCGCCGGGACAGAAATATGGCTACACCTTC
TRBJ2-7 TRBD2 . TRBV6-1 CASSGLAGAYEQYF TGTGCCAGCAGCGGACTAGCGGGGGCCTACGAGCAGTACTTC
TRBJ2-3 TRBD2 . TRBV7-3 CASSLFGGDTDTQYF TGTGCCAGCAGCTTATTTGGGGGGGATACAGATACGCAGTATTTT
TRBJ1-1 TRBD1 . TRBV7-2 CASSLGTGWTEAFF TGTGCCAGCAGCTTAGGGACAGGGTGGACTGAAGCTTTCTTT
TRBJ1-2 . . TRBV20-1 CSAMFRAGYTF TGCAGTGCTATGTTTCGAGCGGGCTACACCTTC
TRBJ2-2 . . TRBV5-1 CASRTLEGETGELFF TGCGCCAGCAGAACTTTAGAGGGAGAAACCGGGGAGCTGTTTTTT
TRBJ1-1 . . TRBV9 CASSVDPGIPTDNTEAFF TGTGCCAGCAGCGTAGATCCGGGAATCCCAACCGACAACACTGAAGCTTTCTTT
TRBJ2-1 . . TRBV5-1 CASSLEGGGPDEQFF TGCGCCAGCAGCTTGGAAGGGGGGGGGCCTGATGAGCAGTTCTTC
TRBJ1-2 TRBD1 few TRBV19 CASTSGTGWRGYTF TGTGCCAGTACTTCCGGGACAGGGTGGCGTGGCTACACCTTC
TRBJ2-1 . once TRBV6-1 CASSGLTRSRGEQFF TGTGCCAGCAGTGGCCTCACCCGATCAAGGGGGGAGCAGTTCTTC
TRBJ1-5 . . TRBV6-1 CASSEGPAPQHF TGTGCCAGCAGTGAGGGCCCCGCGCCCCAGCATTTT
TRBJ1-2 TRBD1 once TRBV5-1 CASSGGTEYGYTF TGCGCCAGCAGCGGGGGGACAGAATATGGCTACACCTTC
TRBJ1-2 . . TRBV27 CASSLSRRNYGYTF TGTGCCAGCAGTTTATCTCGGCGGAACTATGGCTACACCTTC
TRBJ1-1 . . TRBV15 CATSRYRETEAFF TGTGCCACCAGCAGATACAGGGAGACTGAAGCTTTCTTT
TRBJ2-7 . . TRBV5-1 CASSEPRSEQYF TGCGCCAGCAGCGAGCCCCGCTCCGAGCAGTACTTC
TRBJ1-2 . . TRBV28 CASSLGGANYGYTF TGTGCCAGCAGTTTAGGGGGCGCGAACTATGGCTACACCTTC
TRBJ2-7 . . TRBV4-2 CASSQVGDPHEQYF TGTGCCAGCAGCCAAGTCGGGGATCCCCACGAGCAGTACTTC
TRBJ1-6 TRBD1 . TRBV9 CASSPRQGYSPLHF TGTGCCAGCAGCCCCCGACAGGGTTACTCACCCCTCCACTTT
TRBJ2-5 . . TRBV15 CATSRDLARGSETQYF TGTGCCACCAGCAGAGATCTTGCCAGGGGATCAGAGACCCAGTACTTC
TRBJ1-2 . few TRBV2 CASSSGRDYGYTF TGTGCCAGCAGTTCTGGGAGGGACTATGGCTACACCTTC
TRBJ1-1 TRBD1 . TRBV9 CASSPRTGGTEAFF TGTGCCAGCAGCCCTAGGACAGGGGGCACTGAAGCTTTCTTT
TRBJ1-6 . . TRBV5-1 CASSPDSNSPLHF TGCGCCAGCAGCCCGGACAGTAATTCACCCCTCCACTTT
TRBJ1-2 . . TRBV5-1 CASSPGRGPLYGYTF TGCGCCAGCAGCCCCGGGCGGGGCCCCCTCTATGGCTACACCTTC
TRBJ1-2 . . TRBV5-4 CASSQEANYGYTF TGTGCCAGCAGCCAAGAAGCAAACTATGGCTACACCTTC
TRBJ2-1 TRBD1 . TRBV5-1 CASSLRQGVYNEQFF TGCGCCAGCAGCTTAAGACAGGGGGTCTACAATGAGCAGTTCTTC
TRBJ2-7 . few TRBV6-4 CASRETDSYEQYF TGTGCCAGCAGAGAGACAGATAGCTACGAGCAGTACTTC
TRBJ1-6 . few TRBV10-3 CAISENGVGAGSPLHF TGTGCCATCAGTGAGAATGGAGTGGGCGCGGGCTCACCCCTCCACTTT
TRBJ2-7 TRBD1 . TRBV10-1 CASSLDRGFDEQYF TGCGCCAGCAGCCTTGACAGGGGCTTTGACGAGCAGTACTTC
TRBJ1-1 . many TRBV6-5 CARSENGKSEAFF TGTGCCAGATCGGAAAACGGGAAGTCTGAAGCTTTCTTT